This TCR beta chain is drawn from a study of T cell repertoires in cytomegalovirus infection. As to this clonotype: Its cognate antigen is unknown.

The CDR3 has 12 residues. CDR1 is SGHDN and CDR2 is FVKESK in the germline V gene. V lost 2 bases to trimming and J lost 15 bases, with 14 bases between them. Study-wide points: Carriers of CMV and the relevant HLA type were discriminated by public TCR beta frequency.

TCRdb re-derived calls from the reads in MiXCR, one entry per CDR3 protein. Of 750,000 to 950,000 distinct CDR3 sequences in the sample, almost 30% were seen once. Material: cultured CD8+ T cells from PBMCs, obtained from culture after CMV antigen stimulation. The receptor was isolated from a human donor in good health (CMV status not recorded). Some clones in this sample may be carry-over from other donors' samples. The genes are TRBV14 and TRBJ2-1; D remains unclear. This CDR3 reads CASSQLGSFGFF. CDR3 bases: TGTGCCAGCAGCCAATTAGGGTCCTTCGGGTTCTTC.